These T cell receptor beta chains were read from a single sample in a study of T cell repertoires in cytomegalovirus infection. TCRdb fed the reads into MiXCR, producing one record per CDR3 protein. Here the sample spans more than 150,000 distinct CDR3 sequences, roughly 19% being singletons. Sequencing was carried out using PBMCs. These receptors all come from a human donor in good health (CMV status not recorded). Some clones in this sample may be carry-over from other donors' samples. Each CDR3 is given with its conserved first and last residue. The D gene is left open where the match is weak. The listing skips clone size in some rows; elsewhere it reads once, few, many or a size class.

clone size	V gene	D gene	J gene	CDR3 protein	CDR3 DNA
.	TRBV28	.	TRBJ2-6	CASTLGGVFGADLTF	TGTGCCAGCACCCTGGGTGGGGTTTTTGGTGCGGACCTGACTTTC
.	TRBV6-1	.	TRBJ2-5	CASSQGGAETQYF	TGTGCCAGCAGTCAGGGGGGTGCGGAGACCCAGTACTTC
many	TRBV7-9	TRBD1	TRBJ2-5	CASSSGQGMSQETQYF	TGTGCCAGCAGCTCCGGACAGGGGATGAGCCAAGAGACCCAGTACTTC
.	TRBV6-2/TRBV6-3	TRBD1	TRBJ1-5	CASRRTGLLQPQHF	TGTGCCAGCAGGAGGACAGGGCTGCTTCAGCCCCAGCATTTT
many	TRBV7-8	TRBD2	TRBJ2-2	CASSLFGTSGKSNTGELFF	TGTGCCAGCAGCTTATTTGGGACTAGCGGAAAATCGAACACCGGGGAGCTGTTTTTT
few	TRBV29-1	.	TRBJ1-2	CSVLISPYGYTF	TGCAGCGTTCTAATTAGCCCCTATGGCTACACCTTC
.	TRBV11-1	.	TRBJ2-7	CASSLATRRYEQYF	TGTGCCAGCAGCTTAGCGACTAGGCGCTACGAGCAGTACTTC
few	TRBV2	.	TRBJ1-5	CASSLQRDQPQHF	TGTGCCAGCAGTCTTCAGAGAGATCAGCCCCAGCATTTT
.	TRBV6-5	TRBD1	TRBJ1-2	CASSSDGQALNYGYTF	TGTGCCAGCAGTTCCGACGGACAGGCGCTTAACTATGGCTACACCTTC
.	TRBV7-6	TRBD2	TRBJ2-7	CASSLDPGGPEVQYF	TGTGCCAGCAGCTTAGATCCGGGAGGGCCTGAAGTGCAGTACTTC
.	TRBV19	TRBD1	TRBJ2-7	CASSIALGQGSYEQYF	TGTGCCAGTAGTATAGCTCTGGGACAGGGGTCCTACGAGCAGTACTTC
.	TRBV5-1	TRBD1	TRBJ1-1	CASSWDSGTEAFF	TGCGCCAGCAGCTGGGACAGTGGTACTGAAGCTTTCTTT
few	TRBV6-6	.	TRBJ2-5	CASTPLASQETQYF	TGTGCCAGCACCCCTCTAGCGTCCCAAGAGACCCAGTACTTC
few	TRBV6-5	.	TRBJ1-1	CASGGGITEAFF	TGTGCCAGCGGCGGGGGGATCACTGAAGCTTTCTTT
.	TRBV28	TRBD1	TRBJ1-1	CASSPGTGGTMNTEAFF	TGTGCCAGCAGTCCGGGGACAGGGGGCACAATGAACACTGAAGCTTTCTTT
few	TRBV7-3	TRBD1	TRBJ2-3	CASSSGTGGFADTQYF	TGTGCCAGCAGTTCCGGGACAGGGGGCTTCGCAGATACGCAGTATTTT
.	TRBV20-1	TRBD1	TRBJ2-7	CSARFGTASYEQYF	TGCAGTGCTAGATTCGGGACAGCTTCCTACGAGCAGTACTTC
few	TRBV20-1	.	TRBJ1-5	CSANRRDQPQHF	TGCAGTGCCAATAGGAGGGACCAGCCCCAGCATTTT
.	TRBV6-5	.	TRBJ2-1	CASREIGGLRGNEQFF	TGTGCCAGCAGAGAGATAGGGGGTCTGAGGGGCAATGAGCAGTTCTTC
many	TRBV7-3	TRBD2	TRBJ2-1	CASSPRGEGRDEQFF	TGTGCCAGCAGCCCCCGGGGGGAGGGCCGGGATGAGCAGTTCTTC
.	TRBV2	TRBD1	TRBJ1-5	CASSQDRGDQPQHF	TGTGCCAGCAGCCAGGACAGGGGGGATCAGCCCCAGCATTTT
.	TRBV19	TRBD2	TRBJ2-2	CASSMGLARTGELFF	TGTGCCAGTAGTATGGGACTAGCGCGGACCGGGGAGCTGTTTTTT
many	TRBV7-2	TRBD1	TRBJ2-7	CASSLPQGDYEQYF	TGTGCCAGCAGCTTACCGCAGGGGGACTACGAGCAGTACTTC
.	TRBV6-4	.	TRBJ1-1	CASSESGGNTEAFF	TGTGCCAGCAGTGAGTCCGGAGGGAACACTGAAGCTTTCTTT
many	TRBV6-5	.	TRBJ2-2	CASSYLDKIYTGELFF	TGTGCCAGCAGTTACCTCGACAAGATTTACACCGGGGAGCTGTTTTTT
few	TRBV5-5	.	TRBJ1-1	CASSEGPSTEAFF	TGTGCCAGCAGTGAGGGGCCGAGCACTGAAGCTTTCTTT
.	TRBV10-3	TRBD2	TRBJ2-2	CAISERTSGSGTGELFF	TGTGCCATCAGTGAGCGGACTAGCGGGAGCGGGACCGGGGAGCTGTTTTTT
many	TRBV7-9	.	TRBJ1-5	CASTADNQPQHF	TGTGCCAGCACCGCCGATAATCAGCCCCAGCATTTT
.	TRBV5-1	TRBD1	TRBJ2-2	CASTPGTGSTGELFF	TGCGCCAGCACCCCCGGGACAGGGTCCACCGGGGAGCTGTTTTTT
few	TRBV2	.	TRBJ1-5	CASSAGDGQPQHF	TGTGCCAGCTCCGCAGGGGACGGACAGCCCCAGCATTTT
many	TRBV7-8	TRBD2	TRBJ2-2	CASSLGPGGRGTGELFF	TGTGCCAGCAGCTTAGGTCCGGGAGGGCGAGGCACCGGGGAGCTGTTTTTT
.	TRBV6-1	TRBD1	TRBJ1-5	CATGTGYQPQHF	TGTGCCACCGGGACAGGGTATCAGCCCCAGCATTTT
few	TRBV11-2	TRBD2	TRBJ2-3	CASSLIAGGSTDTQYF	TGTGCCAGCAGCCTAATAGCGGGAGGTAGCACAGATACGCAGTATTTT
many	TRBV7-8	TRBD1	TRBJ1-5	CASSAMGQGKRQPQHF	TGTGCCAGCAGCGCAATGGGACAGGGGAAAAGGCAGCCCCAGCATTTT
many	TRBV7-6	TRBD2	TRBJ2-7	CASSLGAPTSGVPYEQYF	TGTGCCAGCAGCTTAGGCGCCCCGACTAGCGGGGTCCCCTACGAGCAGTACTTC
many	TRBV2	.	TRBJ1-5	CASSEVDIGGPQHF	TGTGCCAGCAGTGAAGTTGACATCGGAGGACCCCAGCATTTT
few	TRBV7-9	.	TRBJ2-2	CASSSTTMTQTRIYGGELFF	TGTGCCAGCAGCTCAACAACCATGACTCAGACTAGAATTTATGGCGGGGAGCTGTTTTTT
few	TRBV20-1	TRBD1	TRBJ1-2	CSALRTGRNYGYTF	TGCAGTGCCCTAAGGACAGGACGTAACTATGGCTACACCTTC
few	TRBV27	.	TRBJ1-1	CASSLSWADTEAFF	TGTGCCAGCAGTTTATCGTGGGCGGACACTGAAGCTTTCTTT
many	TRBV7-2	.	TRBJ2-1	CASSPGFLAAPYNEQFF	TGTGCCAGCAGCCCCGGCTTTTTAGCGGCTCCTTACAATGAGCAGTTCTTC
.	TRBV12-3/TRBV12-4	TRBD1	TRBJ2-2	CATGTGDTGELFF	TGTGCCACCGGGACAGGGGACACCGGGGAGCTGTTTTTT
many	TRBV7-8	TRBD1	TRBJ2-5	CASSFWTDDRAQYF	TGTGCCAGCAGCTTCTGGACGGACGACAGGGCCCAGTACTTC
few	TRBV28	.	TRBJ1-1	CASSERMNTEAFF	TGTGCCAGCAGTGAGAGAATGAACACTGAAGCTTTCTTT
.	TRBV4-1	.	TRBJ2-7	CASSQTGGPYEQYF	TGCGCCAGCAGCCAAACGGGGGGCCCCTACGAGCAGTACTTC
many	TRBV28	.	TRBJ2-7	CASSSIQGGAYEQYF	TGTGCCAGCAGCTCCATCCAAGGCGGAGCCTACGAGCAGTACTTC
few	TRBV25-1	.	TRBJ2-2	CASSGTGTGELFF	TGTGCCAGCAGTGGCACAGGGACCGGGGAGCTGTTTTTT
many	TRBV7-2	TRBD2	TRBJ2-7	CASSLAPTSGAYEQYF	TGTGCCAGCAGCTTAGCACCGACTAGCGGGGCCTACGAGCAGTACTTC
.	TRBV3-1	.	TRBJ2-7	CASSHDLGEQYF	TGTGCCAGCAGCCATGATTTAGGCGAGCAGTACTTC
.	TRBV27	.	TRBJ1-6	CASRPYNSPLHF	TGTGCCAGCCGTCCTTATAATTCACCCCTCCACTTT